This T cell receptor beta chain was retrieved from a study of cytomegalovirus exposure and HLA in healthy donors. Study-wide context: Later analysis reported that the approximately 130 validation repertoires shared the platform of the roughly 670 first-cohort repertoires.

As regards this clone: Its antigen is unidentified.

This table comes from immunoSEQ multiplex PCR, and its TCRdb copy is limited to in-frame clones, with some not included. The data contain around 240,000 clones, almost 90% of them singletons. General study results and limits: TCR sequences were mostly rare, though some public TCRs occurred in many donors. Cytomegalovirus association was assigned to over 150 TCR beta chains. CMV antigen specificity was confirmed in vitro for a few CMV-associated chains.

The TCR originated in a woman in her late teens or twenties in good health and CMV-seronegative. The sequenced sample consisted of PBMCs.

DNA for the CDR3: TGTGCCACCAGCAAATGGGACAGGCGGGGAAACACCATATATTTT. This gives the protein CATSKWDRRGNTIYF. The chain combines TRBV15 with TRBJ1-3; 8 bases line up with TRBD1. The V gene end was trimmed by 4 bases and the J gene end by 4 bases; junction bases not matched to a gene: 6. CDR3 size: 15 residues. Germline assignment: CDR1 LNHNV and CDR2 YYDKDF (reference sequence).